Below, one T cell receptor beta chain is given with its context. Trimming took off 7 bases at V and 5 bases at J, with 18 bases between the two ends. The V gene's germline CDR1 is PRHDT and CDR2 FYEKMQ (reference sequence). The CDR3 consists of 14 residues. This sample is drawn from a study of blood T cell repertoires in COVID-19. Original data processing: Reference gene primer amplification yielded estimated nucleated cell counts. Libraries were prepared by immunoSEQ multiplex PCR; TCRdb keeps only in-frame clonotypes and omits some of them. Clonal size and the V and J genes are those of that table, whereas D and trimming came from the DNA. The table records around 75,000 clones, 60% to 85% of them present only once.

The TCR sequence derives from a woman aged 80 or over with active or convalescent COVID-19. This rearrangement joins TRBV13 to TRBJ2-7; tentative D call: TRBD2 (6 bases). The specimen sequenced was peripheral blood. CDR3 nucleotide sequence: TGTGCCAGCAACATCGGAGGGAATCTGGACGAGCAGTACTTC. This gives the protein CASNIGGNLDEQYF.